Here is one TCR beta chain with its context. As yet, its antigen is unknown. This CDR3 region has 14 residues. In germline, CDR1 is LGHDT, CDR2 YNNKEL (reference sequence). V gave up 4 bases and J gave up 0 bases, with 9 bases separating them. Treatment of the sample: 19 received Ad26.COV2.S at low or high dose, single or two shots; about five received placebo; per-sample allocation not given. Vaccine and placebo recipients were sampled on day 63 after the first injection. An adult donor aged 18-55 years was enrolled in Boston. This vaccine is an Ad26 vector that expresses the Wuhan-strain SARS-CoV-2 spike. The source of the sample is a study of Ad26.COV2.S vaccination and SARS-CoV-2 variants. Study-wide findings and caveats: Vaccine recipients surpassed placebo recipients in spike-specific TCR breadth. Marked by substantial breadth, spike-specific CD8+ and CD4+ T cell responses were reportedly seen after vaccination.

Method: immunoSEQ multiplex PCR; TCRdb's copy keeps in-frame clones and lacks some. The sample includes about 680,000 clones, more than 80% seen only once; the top ten take approximately 1.5%. The sequences come from peripheral blood, collected in a trial of Ad26.COV2.S vaccine versus placebo. V is TRBV3-1 (or the pseudogene TRBV3-2) and J is TRBJ1-1; D possibly corresponds to TRBD1 (5 bases). The clonotype comes from a person between 18 and 65 years old who received the Ad26.COV2.S COVID-19 vaccine or a placebo. CDR3 DNA sequence: TGTGCCAGCAGCCTGGACACTTTGAACACTGAAGCTTTCTTT. Translated, it gives CASSLDTLNTEAFF.